The 32 T cell receptor beta chains below all came from one sample that was sequenced in a study of T cell changes during pregnancy in multiple sclerosis. Profiled with immunoSEQ multiplex PCR; TCRdb holds only in-frame clones, not every one. The data show 80,000 to 100,000 clones, with 91% seen just once and 1.5% to 2% held by the top ten. The specimen comprised peripheral blood, sampled after pregnancy. The receptors derive from a female donor in good health, enrolled as a control in a pregnancy study.

This sequence joins TRBV27 and TRBJ2-2; 9 bases match TRBD1. Germline V gene sequence: CDR1 MNHEY, CDR2 SMNVEV (reference sequence). CDR3 size: 18 residues. The junction had 16 bases not matched to a gene; V was cut back by 5 bases and J by 6 bases. CDR3 nucleotide sequence: TGTGCCAGCAGTGACTGGCCCTGGACAGGGGATGACGCCGGGGAGCTGTTTTTT. Translation gives CASSDWPWTGDDAGELFF.

V usage is TRBV9 and J usage is TRBJ2-2; TRBD2 might be the D (6 bases). Germline-derived CDR1 and CDR2 are SGDLS and YYNGEE. Trimming removed 4 bases from V and 0 bases from J, with 10 bases in between. CDR3 length equals 15 residues. CDR3 nucleotides: TGTGCCAGCAGCACACTAGCCCCGAACACCGGGGAGCTGTTTTTT. Translated, it gives CASSTLAPNTGELFF.

The V call is TRBV5-1, the J call TRBJ1-1; 10 positions agree with TRBD1. CDR1 and CDR2 from the germline V gene are SGHRS and YFSETQ. J gave up 1 base and V 4 bases, and 4 bases lay outside the gene matches. This CDR3 is built from 15 residues. The CDR3 nucleotides are TGCGCCAGCAGCCAAGGACAGGGGGGGAACACTGAAGCTTTCTTT. Its protein is CASSQGQGGNTEAFF.

The CDR3 DNA reads as TGTGCCAGCAGTCGCGGGACTAGCGGGGGGTCCTACAATGAGCAGTTCTTC. It translates to CASSRGTSGGSYNEQFF. This chain connects TRBV7-3 to TRBJ2-1; 15 nucleotides line up with TRBD2. From germline, CDR1 is SGHTA and CDR2 FQGTGA. The CDR3 has 17 residues. Losses at the gene ends were 6 bases for V and 1 base for J; bases not matched to a gene: 4. The entire variable domain, with the rest obtained from reference TRBV7-3 and TRBJ2-1, is as follows: GAGVSQTPSNKVTEKGKYVELRCDPISGHTALYWYRQSLGQGPEFLIYFQGTGAADDSGLPNDRFFAVRPEGSVSTLKIQRTERGDSAVYLCASSRGTSGGSYNEQFFGPGTRLTVL.

The chain recombines TRBV18 with TRBJ1-6; D is perhaps TRBD1 (6 bases). Germline lookup yields CDR1 KGHSH and CDR2 LQKENI. The ends were cut back, 3 bases at V and 3 bases at J, with 9 bases in the middle. This CDR3 spans 15 amino acids. CDR3 nucleotide sequence: TGTGCCAGCTCACCCTGGACAGACTATAATTCACCCCTCCACTTT. It translates to CASSPWTDYNSPLHF.

V is TRBV7-8 and J is TRBJ1-2, with 7 nucleotides matching TRBD1. Trimming took 6 bases from V and 7 from J; bases not matched to a gene: 5. CDR3 length equals 12 residues. The germline V gene has CDR1 SGHVS and CDR2 FQNEAQ. The CDR3 sequence is CASSSQGVGYTF. The CDR3 nucleotides read TGTGCCAGCAGTTCCCAGGGGGTTGGCTACACCTTC.

The genes are TRBV5-1 and TRBJ2-7, with 8 bases identical to TRBD1. Trimming removed 0 bases from V and 0 bases from J; junction bases left unmatched: 2. The CDR3 sequence is 15 residues long. Germline CDR1 and CDR2: SGHRS and YFSETQ. The DNA of the CDR3 is TGCGCCAGCAGCTTGGAGGGACAGGTCTCCTACGAGCAGTACTTC. It is translated as CASSLEGQVSYEQYF.

This chain connects TRBV7-7 to TRBJ2-5, with D perhaps matching TRBD2 (7 bases). Germline CDR1 SSHAT, CDR2 FNYEAQ (reference sequence). The CDR3 is 16 residues long. The CDR3, as DNA: TGTGCTGGAGACCCGGGGGGCCGGGGGTATTCGGAGACCCAGTACTTC. Amino acid sequence: CAGDPGGRGYSETQYF.

The chain links TRBV5-4 to TRBJ1-3, with 7 bases lining up with TRBD1. With 4 bases clipped from V and 2 bases from J, the junction kept 3 bases outside the gene matches. The length of the CDR3 is 14 residues. The V gene's germline CDR1 is SGHNT and CDR2 YYREEE (reference sequence). The CDR3 sequence is CASSRDRAGNTIYF. Written as DNA, the CDR3 is TGTGCCAGCAGCCGGGACAGAGCTGGAAACACCATATATTTT. Combining the CDR3 with reference TRBV5-4 and TRBJ1-3 gives the whole variable domain ETGVTQSPTHLIKTRGQQVTLRCSSQSGHNTVSWYQQALGQGPQFIFQYYREEENGRGNFPPRFSGLQFPNYSSELNVNALELDDSALYLCASSRDRAGNTIYFGEGSWLTVV.

The chain recombines TRBV28 with TRBJ1-1; 7 nucleotides line up with TRBD1. V shed 10 bases and J 6 bases; nucleotides not matched to a gene: 8. The CDR3 length is 12 residues. The V gene's germline CDR1 is MDHEN and CDR2 SYDVKM. The CDR3 sequence: CAISPGQSEAFF. CDR3 in DNA: TGTGCCATCAGCCCGGGACAGTCTGAAGCTTTCTTT.

The chain links TRBV2 to TRBJ1-3; maybe TRBD1 (5 bases). The V end was cut by 6 bases, the J end by 4 bases, with 13 bases between. Germline V CDR1 and CDR2: SNHLY, FYNNEI. The CDR3 has 14 amino acids. CDR3 in amino acids: CASSQRGPGNTIYF. CDR3 bases: TGTGCCAGCAGCCAAAGGGGTCCCGGAAACACCATATATTTT.

The chain employs TRBV7-9 and TRBJ1-5, with D maybe TRBD1 (6 bases). Trimming left V 2 bases short and J 9 bases short, with 14 bases between. The CDR3 has 14 amino acids. CDR1 SEHNR and CDR2 FQNEAQ come from the germline V gene (reference sequence). The CDR3 sequence: CASSLSGQGSPQHF. CDR3 nucleotides: TGTGCCAGCAGCTTATCGGGGCAGGGGTCGCCCCAGCATTTT. Full variable domain (missing parts from reference TRBV7-9 and TRBJ1-5): DTGVSQNPRHKITKRGQNVTFRCDPISEHNRLYWYRQTLGQGPEFLTYFQNEAQLEKSRLLSDRFSAERPKGSFSTLEIQRTEQGDSAMYLCASSLSGQGSPQHFGDGTRLSIL.

This chain's CDR3 is CASSREAGQGADEQFF. CDR3 sequence (DNA): TGTGCCAGCAGCCGCGAGGCGGGACAGGGGGCCGATGAGCAGTTCTTC. J is TRBJ2-1 and V is TRBV4-2, with 12 bases fitting TRBD1. The CDR3 is 16 amino acids. V gave up 4 bases and J gave up 8 bases; unmatched junction bases: 9. Germline assignment: CDR1 LGHNA and CDR2 YNFKEQ.

The chain carries TRBV5-6 and TRBJ1-6; TRBD1 might be the D (6 bases). The CDR3 has 16 amino acids. The germline V gene has CDR1 SGHDT and CDR2 YYEEEE. Trimming shortened V by 2 bases and J by 7 bases, and 16 bases separated the two germline ends. CDR3 amino acids: CASSFGGGGTNSPLHF. CDR3 sequence (DNA): TGTGCCAGCAGCTTCGGGGGGGGCGGAACGAATTCACCCCTCCACTTT.

Comment on this clone: Other DNA sequences in this sample translate to the same CDR3. V usage is TRBV6-5 and J usage is TRBJ1-2; D gene unclear. The V end lost 7 bases, the J end lost 2 bases, and 8 bases lay between the germline ends. The CDR3 loop spans 12 amino acids. CDR1 is MNHEY and CDR2 is SVGAGI in the germline V gene. As DNA, the CDR3 is TGTGCCAGCAAAGGAGCCAACTATGGCTACACCTTC. The encoded protein is CASKGANYGYTF.

J is TRBJ2-7 and V is TRBV7-6; D perhaps matches TRBD1 (5 bases). The CDR3 covers 13 residues. The V end was cut by 5 bases, the J end by 3 bases, with 11 bases between. Looked up from germline, CDR1 is SGHVS and CDR2 is FNYEAQ. The CDR3 reads CASSPDTSYEQYF. The CDR3 DNA follows: TGTGCCAGCAGCCCGGACACCAGCTACGAGCAGTACTTC.

This chain uses TRBV4-3 with TRBJ1-2; the match to TRBD1 covers 9 bases. Germline CDR1 and CDR2: LGHNA and YSLEER. After removal of 4 bases from V and 3 bases from J, the junction contained 6 bases not matched to a gene. The CDR3 totals 15 residues. In DNA form, the CDR3 reads TGCGCCAGCAGCCTGGGACAGGGAACGCACTATGGCTACACCTTC. It specifies CASSLGQGTHYGYTF.

This clone occurred a few times. V and J are TRBV28 and TRBJ1-1; possibly TRBD1 for D (6 bases). Trimming took 8 bases from V and 5 from J, leaving 21 bases between them. The CDR3 has 15 amino acids. The germline CDR1 and CDR2 sequences are MDHEN and SYDVKM. This CDR3 is CASHGGRVTRTEAFF. The CDR3 DNA reads as TGTGCCAGCCATGGGGGCAGGGTCACCCGGACTGAAGCTTTCTTT.

The chain employs TRBV5-1 and TRBJ2-2, with a possible D match to TRBD1 (5 bases). From germline, CDR1 is SGHRS and CDR2 YFSETQ. This CDR3 comprises 16 residues. The V end was cut by 1 base, the J end by 2 bases, with 12 bases between. In DNA form, the CDR3 reads TGCGCCAGCAGCTTGCGGGCCAGGGAAAACACCGGGGAGCTGTTTTTT. Translating gives CASSLRARENTGELFF.

Comments on this clone: Other DNA sequences of this sample code for an identical CDR3. In nucleotides, the CDR3 is TGTGCCAGCAGTTCGGGACAGGGAAATTCACCCCTCCACTTT. This sequence encodes CASSSGQGNSPLHF. The V call is TRBV27, the J call TRBJ1-6, with 9 bases that match TRBD1. Germline V gene lookup returns CDR1 MNHEY and CDR2 SMNVEV (reference sequence). After removal of 4 bases from V and 7 bases from J, the junction contained 2 bases not matched to a gene. The CDR3 extends over 14 amino acids.

The J gene is TRBJ1-2, the V gene TRBV7-2; D unresolved. The CDR3 has 13 amino acids. CDR1 SGHTA and CDR2 FQGNSA come from the germline V gene. V was shortened by 2 bases and J by 4 bases, with 8 bases between the two germline ends. CDR3: CASSLLSSYGYTF. The CDR3 nucleotides are TGTGCCAGCAGCTTACTGAGCTCCTATGGCTACACCTTC.

V gene TRBV4-3 combines with J gene TRBJ1-5; D unresolved. The V and J ends lost 1 base and 6 bases respectively, with 10 bases between them. CDR1 and CDR2 (germline): LGHNA, YSLEER. The CDR3 length is 14 residues. The CDR3 nucleotides are TGCGCCAGCAGCCAAGGAGAGGAGGGTCAGCCCCAGCATTTT. Its translation is CASSQGEEGQPQHF.

V usage is TRBV5-6 and J usage is TRBJ2-7; a weak D match, TRBD1 (5 bases). The germline gives CDR1 SGHDT, CDR2 YYEEEE. Trimming took off 0 bases at V and 0 bases at J, with 10 bases between the two ends. This CDR3 has 15 residues. This CDR3 reads CASSLARTLSYEQYF. The CDR3 nucleotides read TGTGCCAGCAGCTTGGCGAGGACACTCTCCTACGAGCAGTACTTC. Complete variable domain (other parts from reference TRBV5-6 and TRBJ2-7): DAGVTQSPTHLIKTRGQQVTLRCSPKSGHDTVSWYQQALGQGPQFIFQYYEEEERQRGNFPDRFSGHQFPNYSSELNVNALLLGDSALYLCASSLARTLSYEQYFGPGTRLTVT.

The chain links TRBV29-1 to TRBJ1-2; no clear D gene. V lost 0 bases and J 2 bases, leaving 13 bases between the germline ends. This CDR3 spans 15 amino acids. Germline loops: CDR1 SQVTM, CDR2 ANQGSEA. The chain's CDR3 is CSVEDSGESNYGYTF. The CDR3, as DNA: TGCAGCGTTGAAGACAGCGGCGAATCGAACTATGGCTACACCTTC.

V and J are TRBV5-4 and TRBJ1-1; no reliable D call. The germline V and J ends were trimmed by 1 base and 1 base, with 5 bases remaining between them. In germline, CDR1 is SGHNT, CDR2 YYREEE (reference sequence). The CDR3 runs to 13 residues. The DNA of the CDR3 is TGTGCCAGCAGCTTGTACAGGAACACTGAAGCTTTCTTT. Its protein is CASSLYRNTEAFF.

This chain links TRBV4-3 with TRBJ2-2; unclear D gene. In germline, CDR1 is LGHNA, CDR2 YSLEER. The V end was cut by 11 bases, the J end by 8 bases, with 18 bases between. This CDR3 has 13 amino acids. CDR3 sequence: CAGPVFLEGELFF. CDR3 bases: TGCGCCGGTCCCGTGTTTTTGGAGGGGGAGCTGTTTTTT.

The DNA of the CDR3 is TGTGCCAGCAGTGACGGGACAACGGAGACCCAGTACTTC. Translating gives CASSDGTTETQYF. V and J are TRBV28 and TRBJ2-5, with D maybe TRBD1 (6 bases). CDR1 is MDHEN, CDR2 SYDVKM, per germline. Trimming stripped 5 bases from V and 5 bases from J, with 12 bases between. The CDR3 is 13 amino acids.

The rearrangement uses TRBV6-5 and TRBJ2-7, with 8 bases lining up with TRBD2. CDR3 length equals 14 residues. The V gene's germline CDR1 is MNHEY and CDR2 SVGAGI. V lost 8 bases, J lost 1 base, and 7 bases stayed unmatched. CDR3 protein: CASRNSGDSYEQYF. The CDR3 bases are TGTGCCAGCCGAAATAGCGGGGATTCCTACGAGCAGTACTTC.

The gene calls are TRBV14 and TRBJ2-1; D is perhaps TRBD1 (5 bases). The length of the CDR3 is 11 residues. Per germline, CDR1 SGHDN and CDR2 FVKESK. V lost 7 bases, J lost 12 bases, and 13 bases lay in between. This CDR3 is CASTLNGAQFF. The CDR3 nucleotides are TGTGCCAGCACTCTTAATGGGGCGCAGTTCTTC.

The rearrangement links TRBV7-2 to TRBJ2-7, with D tentatively TRBD2 (5 bases). Trimming shortened V by 2 bases and J by 4 bases, and 21 bases separated the two germline ends. The CDR3 has 17 residues. CDR1 is SGHTA, CDR2 FQGNSA, per germline. CDR3 nucleotides: TGTGCCAGCAGCTTATTAAGGTTGGAGGCGGTTCCTTACGAGCAGTACTTC. Its protein is CASSLLRLEAVPYEQYF.

This chain uses TRBV6-1 with TRBJ2-6; D is undetermined. This CDR3 is built from 16 residues. V was trimmed by 0 bases and J by 0 bases, leaving 6 bases between them. CDR1 and CDR2 (germline): MNHNS, SASEGT. CDR3 in amino acids: CASSEAWASGANVLTF. The CDR3 nucleotides are TGTGCCAGCAGTGAAGCGTGGGCCTCTGGGGCCAACGTCCTGACTTTC.

This clone was detected only once. V is TRBV5-4 and J is TRBJ2-1; D is unresolved. The CDR3 has 15 residues. V shed 2 bases and J shed 0 bases, with 9 bases lying between them. Germline CDR1 is SGHNT and CDR2 is YYREEE (reference sequence). CDR3 sequence: CASSFTLSSYNEQFF. The DNA of the CDR3 is TGTGCCAGCAGCTTCACTTTGAGCTCCTACAATGAGCAGTTCTTC.